One and the same sample provided the 16 T cell receptor beta chains below, sequenced in a study of CD8 T cells in Susac syndrome. After extraction with the RNeasy kit, roughly 0.45 to 1 ug of the RNA was reverse transcribed using random hexamers. TCRdb processed the immunoSEQ multiplex PCR reads anew with MiXCR; each CDR3 protein has one entry. The data contain fewer than 65,000 distinct CDR3 sequences, approximately 90% of them singletons. The sequencing input was CD8+ T cells from PBMCs. These receptors all come from a human donor in good health.

This clonotype has only one observation. The chain combines TRBV5-1 with TRBJ2-2; TRBD1 matches 10 bases. The ends lost 2 bases at V and 6 bases at J; junction bases unmatched: 13. Germline loops: CDR1 SGHRS, CDR2 YFSETQ. There are 18 residues in the CDR3. CDR3 DNA sequence: TGCGCCAGCAGCTTCACCGGACAGGGGGAAGGGACTGCCGGGGAGCTGTTTTTT. Its translation: CASSFTGQGEGTAGELFF.

This clonotype was recorded once. This chain uses TRBV29-1 with TRBJ2-1, with TRBD2 identical over 10 bases. Germline CDR1 SQVTM, CDR2 ANQGSEA. CDR3 size: 16 residues. V dropped 5 bases and J dropped 0; count of bases not matched to a gene: 7. The CDR3 region has the DNA TGCAGCGTTTGGCTAGCGGGGGCCAGCTCCTACAATGAGCAGTTCTTC. This encodes CSVWLAGASSYNEQFF.

J is TRBJ1-1 and V is TRBV11-2; D is possibly TRBD1 (6 bases). Per germline, CDR1 SGHAT and CDR2 FQNNGV. The V end was cut by 7 bases, the J end by 4 bases, with 13 bases between. The CDR3 sequence is 13 residues long. As DNA, the CDR3 is TGTGCCAGCACCATACAGGGTTTCACTGAAGCTTTCTTT. Its protein product is CASTIQGFTEAFF.

This rearrangement joins TRBV5-1 to TRBJ2-3, with 8 bases lining up with TRBD2. Germline-derived CDR1 and CDR2 are SGHRS and YFSETQ. V shed 4 bases and J 1 base; nucleotides not matched to a gene: 5. The CDR3 has 15 amino acids. The CDR3 nucleotides read TGCGCCAGCAGCGCACTAGCGGATCGCACAGATACGCAGTATTTT. Residues: CASSALADRTDTQYF.

The chain couples TRBV9 to TRBJ2-7; weak D call: TRBD2 (7 bases). V lost 0 bases and J lost 4, with 14 bases in between. From germline, CDR1 is SGDLS and CDR2 YYNGEE. CDR3 length: 15 residues. The DNA of the CDR3 is TGTGCCAGCAGCGTAGGAGGGGGGGCGGTTTACGAGCAGTACTTC. Its translation: CASSVGGGAVYEQYF.

V is TRBV9 and J is TRBJ1-6, with no clear D. CDR3 length equals 16 residues. The V and J ends lost 5 bases and 2 bases respectively, with 14 bases between them. CDR1 is SGDLS, CDR2 YYNGEE, per germline. DNA of the CDR3: TGTGCCAGCAGTTTCTCGGCGGGTCCCTATAATTCACCCCTCCACTTT. Encoded protein: CASSFSAGPYNSPLHF.

The chain recombines TRBV6-6 with TRBJ2-7; no clear D gene. CDR1 MNHNY and CDR2 SVGAGI come from the germline V gene (reference sequence). The V gene lost 10 bases and the J gene lost 0 bases, with 10 bases spanning the gap. The CDR3 runs 12 residues. CDR3 sequence reads: CATTDISYEQYF. In DNA form, the CDR3 reads TGTGCCACCACCGACATCTCCTACGAGCAGTACTTC.

The J gene is TRBJ2-5, the V gene TRBV12-3 or TRBV12-4, with 11 bases aligning to TRBD1. The CDR3 is 15 amino acids. V lost 8 bases to trimming and J lost 4 bases; unmatched junction nucleotides: 9. CDR3 coding DNA: TGTGCCAGCGGTCCCGGGACAGGGGGAGGAGAGACCCAGTACTTC. Its protein is CASGPGTGGGETQYF.

The chain uses TRBV4-1 and TRBJ2-3, with a possible D match to TRBD1 (5 bases). Per germline, CDR1 MGHRA and CDR2 YSYEKL. V was cut by 0 bases and J by 6 bases, with 13 bases left in between. This CDR3 comprises 15 residues. CDR3 nucleotides: TGCGCCAGCAGCCAAGAATACGCAAAGGGGGATACGCAGTATTTT. The encoded protein is CASSQEYAKGDTQYF.

The chain couples TRBV2 to TRBJ2-1, with 9 positions matching TRBD2. Germline V gene sequence: CDR1 SNHLY, CDR2 FYNNEI. V was clipped by 1 base and J by 10 bases; unmatched bases: 14. The CDR3 is 17 amino acids. The CDR3 bases are TGTGCCAGCAGTGAAGTGGTAGCGGGGGCCGAGGGGCAGGAGCAGTTCTTC. Translated: CASSEVVAGAEGQEQFF.

The chain joins TRBV14 to TRBJ2-1, with TRBD2 as a possible D gene (5 bases). Trimming stripped 1 base from V and 6 bases from J, with 13 bases between. Germline V gene sequence: CDR1 SGHDN, CDR2 FVKESK. CDR3 size: 15 residues. CDR3 in amino acids: CASSQGTYPVNEQFF. The DNA for the CDR3 is TGTGCCAGCAGCCAAGGGACTTACCCCGTCAATGAGCAGTTCTTC.

The genes are TRBV6-5 and TRBJ1-1; the D is unclear. Germline V gives CDR1 MNHEY, CDR2 SVGAGI. This CDR3 contains 13 residues. V was shortened by 4 bases and J by 0 bases, with 6 bases between the two germline ends. The CDR3 nucleotides read TGTGCCAGCAGTTGGGCCCTGAACACTGAAGCTTTCTTT. The encoded protein is CASSWALNTEAFF.

The chain has TRBV6-2 or TRBV6-3 and TRBJ2-4, with unresolved D. The CDR3 totals 14 residues. V lost 2 bases to trimming and J lost 2 bases, with 7 bases between them. Germline V gene sequence: CDR1 MNHEY, CDR2 SVGEGT. Here the CDR3 DNA reads TGTGCCAGCAGTTACCTTGAGTCCAAAAACATTCAGTACTTC. Its translation: CASSYLESKNIQYF.

The V and J genes are TRBV19 and TRBJ1-5; D might be TRBD1 (5 bases). The CDR3 has 14 amino acids. V was pared by 3 bases and J by 4 bases, with 10 bases between. Per germline, CDR1 LNHDA and CDR2 SQIVND (reference sequence). In nucleotides, the CDR3 is TGTGCCAGTAGTATGAGAGGGGAGAATCAGCCCCAGCATTTT. It encodes CASSMRGENQPQHF. The entire variable domain, with the rest obtained from reference TRBV19 and TRBJ1-5, is as follows: DGGITQSPKYLFRKEGQNVTLSCEQNLNHDAMYWYRQDPGQGLRLIYYSQIVNDFQKGDIAEGYSVSREKKESFPLTVTSAQKNPTAFYLCASSMRGENQPQHFGDGTRLSIL.

V gene TRBV7-9 combines with J gene TRBJ2-3; the match to TRBD2 covers 9 bases. The CDR3 extends over 19 amino acids. Germline assignment: CDR1 SEHNR and CDR2 FQNEAQ (reference sequence). V shed 4 bases, J shed 2 bases, and the junction held 16 bases outside the gene matches. This chain's CDR3 is CASSSLGGWSGGTTDTQYF. The CDR3 DNA follows: TGTGCCAGCAGCTCCCTGGGCGGATGGAGCGGGGGGACCACAGATACGCAGTATTTT.

V is TRBV7-9 and J is TRBJ2-7; D call uncertain. V was clipped by 2 bases and J by 1 base, with 9 bases between them. CDR1 SEHNR and CDR2 FQNEAQ come from the germline V gene (reference sequence). The CDR3 is 14 residues long. The CDR3 nucleotides are TGTGCCAGCAGCTTAAATCAGATATCCTACGAGCAGTACTTC. Its translation is CASSLNQISYEQYF.